This TCR beta chain was sequenced in a study of T cell responses to AZD1222 COVID-19 vaccine. V shed 8 bases and J shed 0 bases, with 11 bases lying between them. Germline V gives CDR1 SNHLY, CDR2 FYNNEI. This CDR3 is 13 amino acids long. This table comes from immunoSEQ multiplex PCR, and its TCRdb copy is limited to in-frame clones, with some not included. The table shows roughly 120,000 clones, with about 93% occurring only once. This clonotype was obtained from an adult who received the AZD1222 COVID-19 vaccine. The sample in question was peripheral blood, obtained 28 days after the second AZD1222 dose. The chain has TRBV2 and TRBJ2-7; D ambiguous. The CDR3 region is CASLPRVSYEQYF. The CDR3 coding sequence is TGTGCCAGCCTCCCCCGGGTCTCCTACGAGCAGTACTTC.